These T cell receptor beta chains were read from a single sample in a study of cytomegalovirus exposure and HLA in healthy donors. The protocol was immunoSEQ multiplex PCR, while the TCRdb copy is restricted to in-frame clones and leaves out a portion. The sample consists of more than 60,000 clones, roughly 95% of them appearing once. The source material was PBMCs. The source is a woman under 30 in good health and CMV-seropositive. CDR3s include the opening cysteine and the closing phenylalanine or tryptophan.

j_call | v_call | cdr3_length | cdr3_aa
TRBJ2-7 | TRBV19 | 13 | CASTPPGAYEQYF
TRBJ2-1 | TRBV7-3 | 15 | CASSPGLAVYNEQFF
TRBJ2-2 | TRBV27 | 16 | CASSLGLAANTGELFF
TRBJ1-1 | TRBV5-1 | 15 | CASSLNPTGNTEAFF
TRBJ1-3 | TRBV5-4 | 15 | CASSRRTGDGNTIYF
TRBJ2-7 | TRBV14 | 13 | CASSQVRGYEQYF
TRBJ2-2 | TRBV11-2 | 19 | CASSLRLFGTGVNTGELFF
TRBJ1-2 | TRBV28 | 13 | CASGRQGHYGYTF
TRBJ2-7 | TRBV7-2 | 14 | CASSSLAGGYEQYF
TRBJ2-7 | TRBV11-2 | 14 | CASSLDPSGYEQYF
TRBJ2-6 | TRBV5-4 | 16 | CASSLVAGFGANVLTF
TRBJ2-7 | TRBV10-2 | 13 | CASSEHSSYEQYF
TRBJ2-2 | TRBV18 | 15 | CASSPSGSGTGELFF
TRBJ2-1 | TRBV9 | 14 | CASSVGLAHNEQFF
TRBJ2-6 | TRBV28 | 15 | CASSSSGGGANVLTF
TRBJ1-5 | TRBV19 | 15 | CASNPDRGRNQPQHF
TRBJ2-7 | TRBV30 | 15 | CAWSSPGTGVHEQYF
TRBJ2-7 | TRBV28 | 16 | CASSLSHSTGSYEQYF
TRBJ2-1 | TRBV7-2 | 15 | CASSPPGQGYNEQFF
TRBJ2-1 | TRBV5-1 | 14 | CASRNRTDYNEQFF
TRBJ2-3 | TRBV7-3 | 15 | CASSPEGDSTDTQYF
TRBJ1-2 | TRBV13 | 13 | CASSPDRVVGYTF
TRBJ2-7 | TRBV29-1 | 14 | CSVEVGEGPKGQYF
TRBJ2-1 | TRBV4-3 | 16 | CASSQFPAVMFHEQFF
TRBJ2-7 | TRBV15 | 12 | CATSRDEGEQYF
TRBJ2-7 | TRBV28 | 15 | CASSLPRGGKVEQYF
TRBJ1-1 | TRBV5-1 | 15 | CASSLEGTGLPEAFF
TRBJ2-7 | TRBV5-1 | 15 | CASSFSSHSTYEQYF
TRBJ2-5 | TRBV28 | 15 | CASSPPWGGQETQYF
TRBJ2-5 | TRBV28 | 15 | CASNPTDRYQETQYF
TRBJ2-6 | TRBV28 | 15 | CASRNQVAGANVLTF
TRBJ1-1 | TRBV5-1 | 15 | CASSLRTGDNTEAFF
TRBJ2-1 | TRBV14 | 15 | CASSHEAGGLNEQFF
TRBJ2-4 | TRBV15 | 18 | CATSRGPGTSEDLNIQYF
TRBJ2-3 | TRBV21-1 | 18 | CASSKSGTPNPSTDTQYF
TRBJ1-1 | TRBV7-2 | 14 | CASSAQGSITEAFF
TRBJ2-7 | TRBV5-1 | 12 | CASSQDNYEQYF
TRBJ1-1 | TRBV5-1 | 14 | CASSLSTANTEAFF
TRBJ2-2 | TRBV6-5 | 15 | CASSPSGGNTGELFF
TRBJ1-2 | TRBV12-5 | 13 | CASGLKRTAGYTF
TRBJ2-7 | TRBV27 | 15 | CASSFIGRTSYEQYF
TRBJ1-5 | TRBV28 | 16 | CASSLEQGASLQPQHF
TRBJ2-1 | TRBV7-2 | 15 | CASSLLAGGGNEQFF
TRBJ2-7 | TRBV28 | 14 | CASYTSGSRGEQYF
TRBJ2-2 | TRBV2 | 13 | CASSWGDTGELFF
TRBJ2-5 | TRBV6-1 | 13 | CASSELAGETQYF
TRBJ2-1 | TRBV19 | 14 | CASNVGLAGHEQFF
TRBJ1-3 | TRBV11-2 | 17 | CASSTRLRLYSGNTIYF
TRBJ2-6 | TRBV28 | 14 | CATSESPGANVLTF
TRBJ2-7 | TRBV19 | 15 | CASSTTSGPSYEQYF
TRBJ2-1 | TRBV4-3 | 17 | CASSLRLRDLGYNEQFF